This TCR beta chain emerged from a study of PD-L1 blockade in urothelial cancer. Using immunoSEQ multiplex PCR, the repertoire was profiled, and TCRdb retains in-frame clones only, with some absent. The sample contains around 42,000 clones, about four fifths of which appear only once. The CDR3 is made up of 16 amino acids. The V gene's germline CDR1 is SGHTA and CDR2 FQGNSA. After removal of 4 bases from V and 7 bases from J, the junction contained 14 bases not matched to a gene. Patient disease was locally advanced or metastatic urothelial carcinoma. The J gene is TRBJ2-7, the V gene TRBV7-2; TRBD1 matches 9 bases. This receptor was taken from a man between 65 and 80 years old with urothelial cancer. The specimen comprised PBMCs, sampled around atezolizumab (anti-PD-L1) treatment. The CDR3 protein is CASSSQPGTGPGEQYF. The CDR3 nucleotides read TGTGCCAGCAGCTCACAGCCCGGGACAGGGCCCGGGGAGCAGTACTTC.